The clone carrying this T cell receptor beta chain was seen a single time. The CDR3 loop spans 12 amino acids. Germline loops: CDR1 SGDLS, CDR2 YYNGEE. Trimming took 0 bases from V and 11 from J, leaving 9 bases between them. This table comes from immunoSEQ multiplex PCR, and its TCRdb copy is limited to in-frame clones, with some not included. Counted here are over 200,000 clones, 85% to 90% occurring once; the ten biggest clones make up roughly 2.5%. This sample is drawn from a study of blood T cell repertoires in COVID-19. Followed longitudinally, the Seattle patients had been enrolled during active infection.

The sequenced sample consisted of peripheral blood. V gene TRBV9 combines with J gene TRBJ2-1; perhaps TRBD2 as D (5 bases). The clonotype originates from a man aged 25 to 40 with COVID-19, enrolled during active disease. CDR3 sequence (DNA): TGTGCCAGCAGCGTAGGAGGAGGACAGCAGTTCTTC. It encodes CASSVGGGQQFF.